This T cell receptor beta chain was observed in a study of blood T cell repertoires in COVID-19 (dated by TCRdb to the early 2020s). Notes on the research overall: The collaborator samples originated in the United States, Italy and Spain and spanned the acute and convalescent phases of COVID-19. The material from the prospective study consisted of cDNA or gDNA derived from T cells, B-cell-depleted T cells, or PBMCs. The dataset comprised deeply sampled blood TCRbeta repertoires from subjects exposed to, actively infected with, or recovered from COVID-19. A freely available public database, intended as a resource for researchers studying the immune response to SARS-CoV-2, is where the repertoires were released. The samples were drawn from two sources: the first 160 participants of the ongoing ImmuneRACE study, and 950 to 1,500 subjects contributed by 6 global collaborators. A de-identified subject ID, COVID-19 status, age in years and sex were almost always included in the sample metadata. Where available, HLA class I and class II types were obtained from metadata supplied by the sample provider rather than from assay-based typing. The paper's findings and limits, for the study overall: Clinical and demographic metadata were provided uncurated, with the amount varying by source and participant.

Worth noting for this clone: The target of this receptor is not known. Base quality data are lacking; no much larger clone is found one base away.

V was cut back by 5 bases and J by 3 bases, leaving a gap of 13 bases between them. The CDR3 spans 15 residues, from the cysteine through the phenylalanine. Just CDR3 DNA is preserved here, 45 bases in frame from base 1. CDR1 and CDR2 (SGHVS, FNYEAQ) derive from the germline V gene. The collaborating institutions used their own protocols to collect whole blood in K2EDTA tubes. Collaborator samples were shipped for TCRbeta analysis as frozen whole blood, isolated PBMCs, or DNA extracted from either sample type. TCRbeta CDR3 regions were amplified from genomic DNA by means of the immunoSEQ Assay, a bias-controlled multiplex PCR. Regarding the original processing steps: The number of nucleated cells in each sample was estimated from the amplification of reference gene primers within the assay. To quantify the absolute abundance of each unique TCRbeta CDR3 rearrangement, sequence reads were collapsed and filtered. For each sample, productive Simpson clonality was calculated by taking the square root of Simpson's diversity index across productive rearrangements. Held by TCRdb, this immuneACCESS table contains in-frame sequences only and omits some clones. Under half of the omission traces to an unresolved V gene where checked; the cause of the rest is unknown. That table is the source of V, J and clone size, and D and trimming were worked out from the DNA. The sample includes tens of thousands of clones, with 81% observed a single time. Of the sample, 4% to 5.5% falls within the top ten clones.

The rearrangement joined TRBV7-6 to TRBJ1-4; the D segment could be TRBD1, given 6 matching bases. The origin of this receptor is a woman aged 55-70 years with acute or convalescent COVID-19. The sequencing sample was made of peripheral blood. CDR3 reads: CASSILQGANEKLFF. The nucleotide sequence is TGTGCCAGCAGCATTCTACAGGGAGCTAATGAAAAACTGTTTTTT.